The 7 T cell receptor beta chains below were found in one sample sequenced in a study of OX40 agonist ivuxolimab in advanced cancers. Libraries were built with the immunoSEQ multiplex PCR assay. TCRdb holds this immuneACCESS table with in-frame rearrangements only. Some clones are missing; in checked studies, unresolved V genes explain under half, and the rest has no known cause. The sample table records 65,000 to 90,000 clones; approximately 85% of these occur just once. The biggest ten clones account for roughly 0.66% of the sample. The specimen was CD4+ or CD8+ T cells sorted from blood, collected in a trial of the OX40 agonist ivuxolimab. These receptors were collected from an adult with an advanced solid tumor such as melanoma, head and neck, liver or kidney cancer.

The chain uses TRBV5-4 and TRBJ1-2; 7 nucleotides agree with TRBD1. V gave up 0 bases and J gave up 8 bases; unmatched junction bases: 7. Germline-derived CDR1 and CDR2 are SGHNT and YYREEE (reference sequence). The CDR3 is 14 amino acids. DNA of the CDR3: TGTGCCAGCAGCTTGGCCGGGGCAGGGGGAGGCTACACCTTC. Amino acids: CASSLAGAGGGYTF.

This chain links TRBV7-3 with TRBJ1-2; D is possibly TRBD1 (5 bases). Germline V gives CDR1 SGHTA, CDR2 FQGTGA. The CDR3 is 14 amino acids. V was pared by 4 bases and J by 14 bases, with 23 bases between. Here the CDR3 reads CASSSPRGLGLLTF. The CDR3 region has the DNA TGTGCCAGCAGCTCCCCCCGGGGACTCGGACTCTTGACCTTC. Together with reference TRBV7-3 and TRBJ1-2, the CDR3 gives the full variable domain: GAGVSQTPSNKVTEKGKYVELRCDPISGHTALYWYRQSLGQGPEFLIYFQGTGAADDSGLPNDRFFAVRPEGSVSTLKIQRTERGDSAVYLCASSSPRGLGLLTFGSGTRLTVV.

The chain has TRBV2 and TRBJ2-5, with TRBD1 matching 8 bases. Per the germline V gene, CDR1 is SNHLY and CDR2 is FYNNEI. Trimming cost V 5 bases and J 4 bases; bases outside gene matches: 3. CDR3 size: 13 residues. CDR3 DNA: TGTGCCAGCAGTCCTCAGGGGGCAGAGACCCAGTACTTC. Encoded protein: CASSPQGAETQYF.

V gene TRBV7-2 combines with J gene TRBJ1-6, with no clear D. Germline assignment: CDR1 SGHTA and CDR2 FQGNSA. V gave up 1 base and J gave up 6 bases, with 7 bases separating them. The CDR3 has 14 amino acids. The CDR3 DNA follows: TGTGCCAGCAGCTTAGTCAGGATTAATTCACCCCTCCACTTT. This encodes CASSLVRINSPLHF.

The chain employs TRBV5-4 and TRBJ2-1; 9 bases are shared with TRBD2. Trimming at V came to 4 bases and at J to 5 bases, leaving 4 bases not matched to a gene. This CDR3 comprises 14 residues. Germline V CDR1 and CDR2: SGHNT, YYREEE (reference sequence). The CDR3 is CASSPRTSDNEQFF. The CDR3 DNA follows: TGTGCCAGCAGCCCAAGGACTAGCGACAATGAGCAGTTCTTC.

The chain combines TRBV4-3 with TRBJ1-2; 8 positions agree with TRBD1. The germline V gene has CDR1 LGHNA and CDR2 YSLEER. The CDR3 is 16 residues long. With V trimmed by 0 bases and J by 4 bases, 7 bases remained unmatched. CDR3 residues: CASSQDPGGGIYGYTF. CDR3 DNA sequence: TGCGCCAGCAGCCAAGATCCAGGGGGCGGGATCTATGGCTACACCTTC.

The J gene is TRBJ2-1, the V gene TRBV13, with 12 bases identical to TRBD2. In germline, CDR1 is PRHDT, CDR2 FYEKMQ (reference sequence). J lost 6 bases, V lost 5 bases, and 2 bases had no gene match. The CDR3 loop spans 14 amino acids. This CDR3 is CASSAGLAGNEQFF. Here the CDR3 DNA reads TGTGCCAGCAGCGCGGGACTAGCGGGCAATGAGCAGTTCTTC.